Presented here are 29 T cell receptor beta chains from one specimen sequenced in a study of blood T cells in healthy people across ages. A J-beta primer mix and a sample-barcoded 5' primer were used in a second PCR of about 6 to 12 cycles. TCRdb used MiXCR to reprocess the 5' RACE reads, holding one entry per CDR3 protein. The table records about a million distinct CDR3 sequences, under 40% of them present only once. Sequencing used blood. Source of these receptors: a man younger than 35 in good health.

V is TRBV3-1 and J is TRBJ1-1, with D tentatively TRBD1 (6 bases). V was clipped by 3 bases and J by 5 bases, with 16 bases between them. The germline gives CDR1 LGHDT, CDR2 YNNKEL (reference sequence). This CDR3 spans 15 amino acids. CDR3: CASSQRDGGRTEAFF. The CDR3 nucleotides are TGTGCCAGCAGCCAGAGGGACGGGGGCAGAACTGAAGCTTTCTTT.

This clonotype turned up a few times. J is TRBJ1-1 and V is TRBV12-3 or TRBV12-4; TRBD1 agrees at 8 bases. With V trimmed by 4 bases and J by 5 bases, 9 bases remained unmatched. The CDR3 extends over 15 amino acids. CDR3 DNA sequence: TGTGCCAGCAGTTCCCCAGGGGGCGGATGGACTGAAGCTTTCTTT. This gives the protein CASSSPGGGWTEAFF.

The rearrangement uses TRBV2 and TRBJ1-4, with 8 positions matching TRBD1. CDR1 is SNHLY, CDR2 FYNNEI, per germline. With 5 bases clipped from V and 5 bases from J, the junction kept 13 bases outside the gene matches. The CDR3 has 17 amino acids. CDR3 residues: CASSQPWDRTANEKLFF. CDR3 DNA sequence: TGTGCCAGCAGTCAGCCCTGGGACAGGACAGCAAATGAAAAACTGTTTTTT.

This clonotype turned up a few times. J is TRBJ1-2 and V is TRBV9; TRBD1 matches at 8 bases. Germline CDR1 SGDLS, CDR2 YYNGEE. This CDR3 is 16 amino acids long. With 1 base clipped from V and 2 bases from J, the junction kept 7 bases outside the gene matches. In DNA, the CDR3 is TGTGCCAGCAGCGTATCCGGACAGGGCGGAAACTATGGCTACACCTTC. This sequence encodes CASSVSGQGGNYGYTF.

This clonotype turned up a few times. The genes are TRBV6-6 and TRBJ2-5; the D call may be TRBD1 or TRBD2 (5 bases each). The V end lost 2 bases, the J end lost 4 bases, and 20 bases lay between the germline ends. This CDR3 comprises 17 residues. CDR1 is MNHNY and CDR2 is SVGAGI in the germline V gene (reference sequence). The CDR3 DNA sequence: TGTGCCAGCAGTTACCCTAAGTCGGGGACGGTGCTAGAGACCCAGTACTTC. Residues: CASSYPKSGTVLETQYF.

The chain has TRBV9 and TRBJ1-5; weak D call: TRBD1 (6 bases). Trimming took 3 bases from V and 0 from J, leaving 13 bases between them. The CDR3 totals 16 residues. The germline gives CDR1 SGDLS, CDR2 YYNGEE. CDR3 protein: CASSEGDGNSNQPQHF. DNA for the CDR3: TGTGCCAGCAGCGAGGGGGACGGGAATAGCAATCAGCCCCAGCATTTT.

This clonotype has a handful of counts. The rearrangement links TRBV20-1 to TRBJ2-3; a weak D match, TRBD2 (6 bases). The CDR3 has 19 amino acids. CDR1 is DFQATT, CDR2 SNEGSKA, per germline (reference sequence). V was pared by 6 bases and J by 2 bases, with 30 bases between. The CDR3 region is CSADPVVSGLTTNTDTQYF. The CDR3 DNA is TGCAGTGCCGATCCCGTCGTCAGCGGGCTCACTACGAACACAGATACGCAGTATTTT.

The chain links TRBV7-4 to TRBJ1-5, with D perhaps TRBD1 (6 bases). Trimming stripped 3 bases from V and 3 bases from J, with 24 bases between. There are 19 residues in the CDR3. Germline V gives CDR1 SGHVT, CDR2 SQSDAQ. CDR3 loop: CASSFFVRGRVIDNQPQHF. The CDR3 DNA is TGTGCCAGCAGCTTTTTTGTTCGGGGGCGAGTAATCGACAATCAGCCCCAGCATTTT.

The chain couples TRBV27 to TRBJ1-1; D may be TRBD1 (6 bases). V was clipped by 6 bases and J by 4 bases, with 18 bases between them. CDR1 is MNHEY, CDR2 SMNVEV, per germline (reference sequence). The CDR3 has 15 residues. The CDR3 DNA reads TGTGCCAGCAGGGGGGGTACAGGGTCGGGCACTGAAGCTTTCTTT. Its protein product is CASRGGTGSGTEAFF.

This clonotype was observed a handful of times. The chain employs TRBV12-3 or TRBV12-4 and TRBJ1-5; 9 nucleotides agree with TRBD1. After removal of 6 bases from V and 9 bases from J, the junction contained 9 bases not matched to a gene. The CDR3 consists of 14 residues. CDR3 region: CASSLGQGQWPQHF. In DNA, the CDR3 is TGTGCCAGCAGCCTTGGACAGGGGCAATGGCCCCAGCATTTT.

CDR3 sequence reads: CASSPMGTGSVGYTF. The CDR3 DNA reads as TGTGCCAGCAGTCCGATGGGGACAGGGTCGGTTGGCTACACCTTC. The chain carries TRBV27 and TRBJ1-2; TRBD1 matches 9 bases. The CDR3 spans 15 residues. V gave up 5 bases and J gave up 7 bases; unmatched junction bases: 11. CDR1 is MNHEY, CDR2 SMNVEV, per germline (reference sequence).

This clonotype appeared a few times. The CDR3 here is CASRNYNSPLHF. For the CDR3, the DNA is TGTGCCAGCAGGAACTATAATTCACCCCTCCACTTT. V usage is TRBV27 and J usage is TRBJ1-6; D remains unclear. The CDR3 consists of 12 residues. V was shortened by 6 bases and J by 3 bases, with 3 bases between the two germline ends. Germline CDR1 is MNHEY and CDR2 is SMNVEV (reference sequence).

This clonotype was recorded at least ten times. This sequence joins TRBV20-1 and TRBJ2-5; D not certain. Per the germline V gene, CDR1 is DFQATT and CDR2 is SNEGSKA (reference sequence). The CDR3 totals 13 residues. V lost 2 bases to trimming and J lost 5 bases, with 12 bases between them. CDR3 DNA sequence: TGCAGTGCTAGACAGGCCCCTATGGAGACCCAGTACTTC. Its translation is CSARQAPMETQYF.

On this clonotype: One junction end does not reproduce the germline sequence, and a read error may be involved. The chain recombines TRBV7-2 with TRBJ1-5; D is undetermined. This CDR3 region has 12 residues. Germline CDR1 reads SGHTA; CDR2 reads FQGNSA. In nucleotides, the CDR3 is TGTCCCAGCAGCTTATACGATCAGCCCCAGCATTTT. This translates into CPSSLYDQPQHF. The full variable domain, with the rest looked up from reference TRBV7-2 and TRBJ1-5, is GAGVSQSPSNKVTEKGKDVELRCDPISGHTALYWYRQSLGQGLEFLIYFQGNSAPDKSGLPSDRFSAERTGGSVSTLTIQRTQQEDSAVYLCPSSLYDQPQHFGDGTRLSIL.

The chain has TRBV3-1 and TRBJ2-3; D gene uncertain. Trimming took 4 bases from V and 2 from J, leaving 16 bases between them. Looked up from germline, CDR1 is LGHDT and CDR2 is YNNKEL (reference sequence). The CDR3 totals 16 residues. CDR3 DNA sequence: TGTGCCAGCAGCCCTCTGGGTAGCTCCAACACAGATACGCAGTATTTT. Its protein is CASSPLGSSNTDTQYF.

V usage is TRBV23-1 and J usage is TRBJ1-1, with TRBD1 as a possible D gene (5 bases). TRBV23-1 is flagged as an ORF with uncertain function. Trimming took 6 bases from V and 7 from J, leaving 36 bases between them. The CDR3 is made up of 20 amino acids. In nucleotides, the CDR3 is TGCGCCAGCAGGCTCGCTTGGCCTAGGGGAAATCCCTTAAAAACAGGTGAAGCTTTCTTT. Translating gives CASRLAWPRGNPLKTGEAFF.

The genes are TRBV7-2 and TRBJ2-3; D is ambiguous. There are 16 residues in the CDR3. Trimming cost V 5 bases and J 2 bases, with 17 bases left between them. The germline CDR1 and CDR2 sequences are SGHTA and FQGNSA. The CDR3 sequence is CASSPYHFSITDTQYF. In DNA form, the CDR3 reads TGTGCCAGCAGCCCCTACCACTTCTCTATCACAGATACGCAGTATTTT.

The gene calls are TRBV4-3 and TRBJ1-2; maybe TRBD1 (5 bases). Germline V lookup: CDR1 LGHNA, CDR2 YSLEER. V was clipped by 0 bases and J by 6 bases, with 11 bases between them. CDR3 length: 14 amino acids. CDR3 protein: CASSQDGGVNGYTF. The DNA of the CDR3 is TGCGCCAGCAGCCAAGACGGAGGGGTGAATGGCTACACCTTC.

This clonotype turned up a few times. This rearrangement joins TRBV20-1 to TRBJ2-3; perhaps D is TRBD1 or TRBD2 (5 bases each). Per the germline V gene, CDR1 is DFQATT and CDR2 is SNEGSKA (reference sequence). This CDR3 is built from 13 residues. Trimming cost V 6 bases and J 1 base, with 11 bases left between them. The CDR3 nucleotides read TGCAGTGCCAGGCTGGGGGGCACAGATACGCAGTATTTT. The encoded protein is CSARLGGTDTQYF.

This clonotype showed up just once. The chain is built from TRBV6-1 and TRBJ1-2, with a tentative D call TRBD1 (5 bases). The CDR3 spans 17 residues. CDR1 is MNHNS and CDR2 is SASEGT in the germline V gene. V lost 2 bases and J 1 base, leaving 17 bases between the germline ends. The CDR3, as DNA: TGTGCCAGCAGTGAACAGGGATACAGACGAATTAACTATGGCTACACCTTC. Translating it yields CASSEQGYRRINYGYTF.

This clonotype turned up a few times. The chain recombines TRBV28 with TRBJ2-5; D is possibly TRBD1 (7 bases). The CDR3 loop spans 14 amino acids. Trimming stripped 4 bases from V and 6 bases from J, with 15 bases between. Germline V CDR1 and CDR2: MDHEN, SYDVKM. The CDR3 here is CASSSGGGAKTQYF. The CDR3, as DNA: TGTGCCAGCAGTTCAGGAGGGGGCGCGAAGACCCAGTACTTC.

The chain joins TRBV20-1 to TRBJ1-4; TRBD1 is a possible D gene (6 bases). Germline V lookup: CDR1 DFQATT, CDR2 SNEGSKA (reference sequence). Trimming took off 3 bases at V and 2 bases at J, with 7 bases between the two ends. CDR3 size: 13 residues. The CDR3: CSARDSTNEKLFF. In nucleotides, the CDR3 is TGCAGTGCTAGGGACAGCACTAATGAAAAACTGTTTTTT.

This clonotype was seen many times. The chain employs TRBV5-4 and TRBJ1-4; 10 bases are shared with TRBD1. The CDR3 is 17 amino acids. Germline values: CDR1 SGHNT, CDR2 YYREEE (reference sequence). V trimming: 0 bases; J trimming: 3 bases; junction bases outside the gene matches: 5. Here the CDR3 reads CASSLVGQGPANEKLFF. The CDR3 DNA reads TGTGCCAGCAGCTTGGTGGGACAGGGGCCAGCTAATGAAAAACTGTTTTTT.

The chain recombines TRBV28 with TRBJ2-5, with D possibly being TRBD2 (7 bases). V lost 10 bases to trimming and J lost 2 bases, with 14 bases between them. This CDR3 contains 13 residues. CDR1 MDHEN and CDR2 SYDVKM come from the germline V gene. The CDR3 loop is CATKGGGQETQYF. The CDR3 DNA reads as TGTGCCACTAAAGGGGGGGGACAAGAGACCCAGTACTTC.

The V and J genes are TRBV11-2 and TRBJ2-3, with no clear D. V lost 5 bases and J 6 bases, leaving 12 bases between the germline ends. The CDR3 loop spans 13 amino acids. Germline CDR1 SGHAT, CDR2 FQNNGV. The CDR3 bases are TGTGCCAGCAGCACCCGAATAAGGGATACGCAGTATTTT. Protein: CASSTRIRDTQYF.

This clonotype has more than one count but fewer than ten. V usage is TRBV5-1 and J usage is TRBJ1-1; D is unclear. The CDR3 is 16 residues long. From germline, CDR1 is SGHRS and CDR2 YFSETQ. V was cut by 0 bases and J by 0 bases, with 12 bases left in between. CDR3 nucleotides: TGCGCCAGCAGCTTGGTAAGAAACTCCATGAACACTGAAGCTTTCTTT. Translation: CASSLVRNSMNTEAFF.

There are a few counts of this clonotype. The chain recombines TRBV20-1 with TRBJ2-3; D is possibly TRBD1 or TRBD2 (5 bases each). The CDR3 totals 13 residues. The V gene lost 6 bases and the J gene lost 2 bases, with 12 bases spanning the gap. The germline CDR1 and CDR2 sequences are DFQATT and SNEGSKA (reference sequence). The CDR3 sequence: CSASRDPTDTQYF. For the CDR3, the DNA is TGCAGTGCATCCAGGGACCCCACAGATACGCAGTATTTT.

Turning to this clonotype: A much larger clonotype is one base distant, so this may be a read error. The chain combines TRBV6-2 or TRBV6-3 with TRBJ1-2; D is perhaps TRBD1 (6 bases). There are 14 residues in the CDR3. Germline V gives CDR1 MNHEY, CDR2 SVGEGT. CDR3 nucleotides: TGTGCCGGCAGTACCAAACAGGGCAACTATGGCTACACCTTC. Residues: CAGSTKQGNYGYTF.

This chain joins TRBV4-3 and TRBJ1-1; D is ambiguous. The CDR3 totals 14 residues. V shed 1 base and J shed 5 bases, with 11 bases lying between them. CDR1 is LGHNA, CDR2 YSLEER, per germline. This CDR3 reads CASSQVLGGTEAFF. The CDR3, as DNA: TGCGCCAGCAGCCAAGTCTTGGGCGGTACTGAAGCTTTCTTT.